These T cell receptor beta chains were read from a single sample in a study of CD8 T cells in ankylosing spondylitis. TCRdb passed the 5' RACE reads through MiXCR, listing each CDR3 protein once. The sample has about 500,000 distinct CDR3 sequences, more than 9.5% seen once. Material for sequencing was blood, either unsorted or a sorted T cell fraction (not recorded which). The source of these receptors is a male donor with ankylosing spondylitis. Each CDR3 is given without its conserved first and last residue. The D gene is left open where the match is weak.

J,V,D,CDR3
TRBJ1-5,TRBV4-1,NA,ASSPALFGLALGGSNQPQH
TRBJ2-5,TRBV5-5,NA,ASSLVPSAETQY
TRBJ2-1,TRBV24-1,TRBD2,ATSDVSGRTYNEQF
TRBJ2-3,TRBV7-2,TRBD2,ASSFFGLAVPSTTQY
TRBJ2-6,TRBV5-1,NA,ASSLVAGTPSGANVLT
TRBJ1-2,TRBV2,NA,ASSGMPGYGYT
TRBJ2-1,TRBV7-7,NA,ASSPGTPTEHEQF
TRBJ2-3,TRBV7-9,NA,ASSLGQGLSTDTQY
TRBJ1-1,TRBV19,NA,ASVNLRRGNTEAF
TRBJ2-7,TRBV7-9,NA,ASSTDRTTTGEQY
TRBJ2-3,TRBV12-3/TRBV12-4,NA,ASSLDGTSTDTQY
TRBJ2-1,TRBV5-1,NA,ASSLADPGDGNEQF
TRBJ1-2,TRBV27,NA,ASSSVGMAGYGYT
TRBJ2-1,TRBV5-6,NA,ASSLGLESEQF
TRBJ2-1,TRBV20-1,TRBD2,SAPSGTSVYNEQF
TRBJ2-2,TRBV4-1,NA,ASSQEVGGTGELF
TRBJ1-2,TRBV7-8,NA,ASSQSEQGDYGYT
TRBJ1-4,TRBV7-2,NA,ASSLLGVRGEKLF
TRBJ2-1,TRBV6-5,NA,ASSYDFPLDEQF
TRBJ1-1,TRBV13,NA,ASSLEGTRNTEAF
TRBJ2-1,TRBV20-1,TRBD2,SARAPQGTSGRTYNEQF
TRBJ1-4,TRBV20-1,TRBD1,SARAAGGVANEKLF
TRBJ1-5,TRBV7-8,TRBD1,ASSLRGGQGGQPQH
TRBJ2-2,TRBV5-1,TRBD1,ASSQQGASSGELF
TRBJ1-6,TRBV3-1,NA,ASSPSGGNSPLH
TRBJ2-5,TRBV10-2,NA,ASSGAGAQY
TRBJ2-1,TRBV5-4,TRBD2,ASSPSGRSDEQF
TRBJ1-1,TRBV20-1,TRBD1,SAGTGGLNTEAF
TRBJ2-1,TRBV28,NA,ASSLGTDQNEQF
TRBJ1-6,TRBV5-1,TRBD1,ASSSQGQGNNSPLH
TRBJ1-5,TRBV5-6,NA,ASSLGFGDSSNQPQH
TRBJ2-2,TRBV7-2,NA,ASSQNEAGELF
TRBJ2-7,TRBV6-1,NA,ASRRAQGASYEQY
TRBJ2-5,TRBV10-3,TRBD1,AISESGQGGETQY
TRBJ2-1,TRBV5-1,NA,ASSLTEGINEQF
TRBJ1-1,TRBV19,NA,ASSLPGPTVLKAF
TRBJ2-1,TRBV12-3/TRBV12-4,NA,ASNPPEGVGGEQF
TRBJ2-7,TRBV5-1,NA,ASSFLPGYEQY
TRBJ2-3,TRBV28,NA,ALGAVTGRTDTQY
TRBJ2-5,TRBV29-1,TRBD1,SVEANRGTQY
TRBJ2-3,TRBV13,TRBD2,ASSQRSSGSLGNTQY
TRBJ2-2,TRBV12-3/TRBV12-4,TRBD2,ASSSTSGSSAGELF
TRBJ1-3,TRBV5-6,NA,ASSPFGVPGVKIDSGNTIY
TRBJ1-2,TRBV24-1,NA,ATSDADSGYT
TRBJ2-2,TRBV20-1,TRBD2,SARKWSGRPGELF
TRBJ2-3,TRBV7-2,NA,ASSFLPQQAGRDTQY
TRBJ1-4,TRBV5-1,NA,ASNYGTTNEKLF
TRBJ1-6,TRBV5-1,NA,ASSLGGVNSPLH
TRBJ2-2,TRBV12-3/TRBV12-4,NA,ASSFRRGAQITGELF
TRBJ1-2,TRBV7-2,NA,ASSSRMDSKGYT
TRBJ2-1,TRBV18,TRBD2,ASSRQSSGTYNEQF
TRBJ1-1,TRBV18,TRBD1,ASSRRQGIENTEAF
TRBJ2-1,TRBV20-1,NA,SARAPQGPVEQF
TRBJ2-7,TRBV20-1,NA,SARETYEQY
TRBJ2-3,TRBV5-1,NA,ASRRAGSTDTQY